This is a list of T cell receptor beta chains from one sample in a study of PD-1 blockade in classical Hodgkin lymphoma. Only in-frame clones appear in the TCRdb table, and some are missing; sequencing was by immunoSEQ multiplex PCR. The repertoire holds approximately 27,000 clones, with under 90% as singletons. The specimen was peripheral blood mononuclear cells (PBMCs), collected at baseline. All receptors come from a human donor with classical Hodgkin lymphoma. Both conserved end residues are part of each CDR3. The order of the fields is J gene, D gene, clone size, V gene, CDR3 DNA, CDR3 protein. A D gene is named only where the DNA matches it firmly. The size field is filled for only some rows; it gives once, few, many or a size class.

>TRBJ1-2|TRBD1|.|TRBV19
TGTGCCAGTAGTATCCGAACACCGGGACAGGGAGTGAATGGCTACACCTTC
CASSIRTPGQGVNGYTF
>TRBJ2-2|.|.|TRBV6-5
TGTGCCAGCAGTTCGGGCGGGGGCCTCCCCGGGGAGCTGTTTTTT
CASSSGGGLPGELFF
>TRBJ2-1|.|.|TRBV7-9
TGTGCCAGCAGCTTAGCTACGGGGGGCGGTGAGCAGTTCTTC
CASSLATGGGEQFF
>TRBJ1-2|TRBD1|.|TRBV14
TGTGCCAGCAGCCAAGGGACAGGGGTGGCATATGGCTACACCTTC
CASSQGTGVAYGYTF
>TRBJ1-2|TRBD1|.|TRBV5-1
TGCGCCAGCAGCTTGGACACACAGGGGAGCTATGGCTACACCTTC
CASSLDTQGSYGYTF
>TRBJ2-6|.|once|TRBV5-1
TGCGCCAGCAGCTTGGGGGACGGCCCCTCTGGGGCCAACGTCCTGACTTTC
CASSLGDGPSGANVLTF
>TRBJ1-2|.|.|TRBV18
TGTGCCAGCTCACCGGAAGCAGGGCACTATGGCTACACCTTC
CASSPEAGHYGYTF
>TRBJ1-2|TRBD1|.|TRBV2
TGTGCCAGCAGCAAACAGGGGCTCTATGGCTACACCTTC
CASSKQGLYGYTF
>TRBJ1-2|TRBD1|.|TRBV7-8
TGTGCCAGCAGCTTAATACAGGGGGCATCTGGCTACACCTTC
CASSLIQGASGYTF
>TRBJ2-7|.|.|TRBV18
TGTGCCAGCTCACCATCCGGTTATGCCTACGAGCAGTACTTC
CASSPSGYAYEQYF
>TRBJ2-7|.|.|TRBV5-1
TGCGCCAGCAGTTCGGACGGAGCATACGAGCAGTACTTC
CASSSDGAYEQYF
>TRBJ1-1|.|few|TRBV5-1
TGCGCCAGCAGCTTGGGTGGGGGCCCCAGCACTGAAGCTTTCTTT
CASSLGGGPSTEAFF
>TRBJ1-3|.|.|TRBV6-6
TGTGCCAGCAGTTACCCCGACAGCTCTGGAAACACCATATATTTT
CASSYPDSSGNTIYF
>TRBJ2-7|.|.|TRBV6-5
TGTGCCAGCAGGTCTAGCGCCGCGTCCTACGAGCAGTACTTC
CASRSSAASYEQYF
>TRBJ2-5|.|.|TRBV5-1
TGCGCCAGCAGCTCAGGGTTAGTAGGTCAAGAGACCCAGTACTTC
CASSSGLVGQETQYF
>TRBJ2-3|.|.|TRBV5-6
TGTGCCAGCAGCTCCAGGGGGCGGGGGAACACAGATACGCAGTATTTT
CASSSRGRGNTDTQYF
>TRBJ1-2|.|few|TRBV29-1
TGCAGCGTTGAAATACCCCCAGGGAGAGAAAACTATGGCTACACCTTC
CSVEIPPGRENYGYTF
>TRBJ1-2|.|once|TRBV7-9
TGTGCCAGCAGCTTAGACACGGGCGGCTACACCTTC
CASSLDTGGYTF
>TRBJ2-3|TRBD2|.|TRBV5-1
TGCGCCAGCAGCTTCGGAGCGGGGAGCACAGATACGCAGTATTTT
CASSFGAGSTDTQYF
>TRBJ1-3|.|.|TRBV25-1
TGTGCCTCCCAAAGCCGCTCTGGAAACACCATATATTTT
CASQSRSGNTIYF
>TRBJ2-2|.|once|TRBV10-3
TGTGCCATCAACGAAGATGCGGGACCACTAAACACCGGGGAGCTGTTTTTT
CAINEDAGPLNTGELFF
>TRBJ1-1|.|.|TRBV6-5
TGTGCCAGCTCTAGAGGGACTGAAGCTTTCTTT
CASSRGTEAFF
>TRBJ1-4|.|.|TRBV9
TGTGCCAGCAGCGTAGGTGACGGGACTAATGAAAAACTGTTTTTT
CASSVGDGTNEKLFF
>TRBJ2-7|.|.|TRBV4-1
TGCGCCAGCAGCCAGCTTATAGCGGTAGCCTCCTACGAGCAGTACTTC
CASSQLIAVASYEQYF
>TRBJ2-6|.|.|TRBV7-9
TGTGCCAGCAGCTTTCCAGGGTCGGCCGGGGCCAACGTCCTGACTTTC
CASSFPGSAGANVLTF
>TRBJ2-3|TRBD2|.|TRBV5-1
TGCGCCAGCAAAACAGCGGGGGAGTGGGATACGCAGTATTTT
CASKTAGEWDTQYF
>TRBJ2-3|TRBD2|.|TRBV5-1
TGCGCCAGCAGCTTGGGGTATACTAGCGGGGGTCTTCCTAGTAATACGCAGTATTTT
CASSLGYTSGGLPSNTQYF
>TRBJ2-4|TRBD2|once|TRBV7-9
TGTGCCACCGGTGGACTAGCGGGTGCCAAAAACATTCAGTACTTC
CATGGLAGAKNIQYF
>TRBJ2-5|.|.|TRBV6-5
TGTGCCAGCAGTTTACAGGCAGGGTTGGAGACCCAGTACTTC
CASSLQAGLETQYF
>TRBJ2-2|.|.|TRBV15
TGTGCCACCAGCCCGGGGTACGACACCGGGGAGCTGTTTTTT
CATSPGYDTGELFF
>TRBJ2-1|.|.|TRBV7-8
TGTGCCAGCAGCTTGTTGAATGAGCAGTTCTTC
CASSLLNEQFF
>TRBJ2-7|.|.|TRBV12-2
TGTGCAAGTCGCTGCACCCCGACGGCAGAGACCTACGAGCAGTACTTC
CASRCTPTAETYEQYF
>TRBJ2-7|TRBD2|.|TRBV6-5
TGTGCCAGCAGCCGGGGCGGGGGGAGCTCCTACGAGCAGTACTTC
CASSRGGGSSYEQYF
>TRBJ1-2|.|.|TRBV6-1
TGTGCCAGCAGTGCCACCTTAAGGGACCCGAATCGGGGTGGCTACACCTTC
CASSATLRDPNRGGYTF
>TRBJ2-3|TRBD1|.|TRBV10-3
TGTGCCATCAGTCCCGGACAGGGGGCAACTGATACGCAGTATTTT
CAISPGQGATDTQYF
>TRBJ1-2|.|once|TRBV14
TGTGCCAGCAGCCACTTCCCAGGAGGTGGCTACACCTTC
CASSHFPGGGYTF
>TRBJ1-2|TRBD1|.|TRBV12-5
TGTGCTAGTGGTTTTGGACAGGGGAGTAACTATGGCTACACCTTC
CASGFGQGSNYGYTF
>TRBJ1-2|.|.|TRBV7-7
TGTGCTAGCAGCCCGCCCGGTCCGGGTGCGGACTATGGCTACACCTTC
CASSPPGPGADYGYTF
>TRBJ2-5|.|.|TRBV5-4
TGTGCCAGCAGCTCGCGGGACACCCTGGGGGAGCAGTACTTC
CASSSRDTLGEQYF
>TRBJ2-7|.|.|TRBV21-1
TGTGCCAGCGTAAGACAGAGCTACGAGCAGTACTTC
CASVRQSYEQYF
>TRBJ2-7|TRBD2|.|TRBV7-9
TGTGCCAGCAGCCAGTCCGGGGGGACTAGCGGGCGGGAGCAGTACTTC
CASSQSGGTSGREQYF
>TRBJ1-6|TRBD1|.|TRBV2
TGTGCCAGCAGTGAACAGGGACAGGGGGGTTCACCCCTCCACTTT
CASSEQGQGGSPLHF
>TRBJ1-2|TRBD1|.|TRBV18
TGTGCCAGCTCACCCAACAGGGGGGATGGCTACACCTTC
CASSPNRGDGYTF
>TRBJ2-6|.|.|TRBV7-9
TGTGCCAGCAGCTTAGGTCCGGGTTTTGGGGCCAACGTCCTGACTTTC
CASSLGPGFGANVLTF
>TRBJ1-1|.|.|TRBV13
TGTGCCAGCAGCTTACAGGGGAACACTGAAGCTTTCTTT
CASSLQGNTEAFF
>TRBJ1-2|.|.|TRBV5-6
TGTGCCAGCAGCCAATGGGGAACTGCTAACTATGGCTACACCTTC
CASSQWGTANYGYTF
>TRBJ1-2|.|.|TRBV7-8
TGTGCCAGCAGCTTCGCCGGTTATGGCTACACCTTC
CASSFAGYGYTF
>TRBJ1-6|.|.|TRBV25-1
TGTGCCAGCAGCCCCGCCGAGTATTCACCCCTCCACTTT
CASSPAEYSPLHF
>TRBJ2-3|.|once|TRBV7-9
TGTGCCAGCACCGTATCCAGGGGTGCAGATACGCAGTATTTT
CASTVSRGADTQYF
>TRBJ2-3|.|.|TRBV11-2
TGTGCCAGCAGCTTAGATGTTCAGGCGGGTACGCAGTATTTT
CASSLDVQAGTQYF
>TRBJ2-2|.|once|TRBV21-1
TGTGCCAGCAGCCGATCCAGGGAGGCATTGGCCGGGGAGCTGTTTTTT
CASSRSREALAGELFF
>TRBJ1-5|.|.|TRBV7-8
TGTGCCAGCAGCCCACTCCCGAATCAGCCCCAGCATTTT
CASSPLPNQPQHF
>TRBJ2-7|TRBD1|.|TRBV6-1
TGTGCCAGCGGCAGGGGGTGGACCTACGAGCAGTACTTC
CASGRGWTYEQYF
>TRBJ2-7|TRBD1|once|TRBV5-4
TGTGCCAGCAGCTTGGAACCAGGGGGCTACGAGCAGTACTTC
CASSLEPGGYEQYF
>TRBJ2-7|TRBD2|.|TRBV6-6
TGTGCCAGCAGTTCTTTCCTAGCGGGGACCTACGAGCAGTACTTC
CASSSFLAGTYEQYF
>TRBJ2-7|TRBD2|.|TRBV5-1
TGCGCCAGCAGCTCCGGGACTAGCGGGGGGAGCTCCTACGAGCAGTACTTC
CASSSGTSGGSSYEQYF
>TRBJ2-5|TRBD1|.|TRBV5-1
TGCGCCAGTTACAGGGGCCGACAAGAGACCCAGTACTTC
CASYRGRQETQYF
>TRBJ1-1|.|.|TRBV6-6
TGTGCCAGCAGTTACGGGCACGGGGGGGACACTGAAGCTTTCTTT
CASSYGHGGDTEAFF
>TRBJ2-2|.|.|TRBV7-6
TGTGCCAGCAGCTTAAGCCCGGGGGGCCCGCGAGCCACCGGGGAGCTGTTTTTT
CASSLSPGGPRATGELFF
>TRBJ2-2|.|.|TRBV5-8
TGTGCCAGCAGCTTGGATGGGGTCGAGTACACCGGGGAGCTGTTTTTT
CASSLDGVEYTGELFF